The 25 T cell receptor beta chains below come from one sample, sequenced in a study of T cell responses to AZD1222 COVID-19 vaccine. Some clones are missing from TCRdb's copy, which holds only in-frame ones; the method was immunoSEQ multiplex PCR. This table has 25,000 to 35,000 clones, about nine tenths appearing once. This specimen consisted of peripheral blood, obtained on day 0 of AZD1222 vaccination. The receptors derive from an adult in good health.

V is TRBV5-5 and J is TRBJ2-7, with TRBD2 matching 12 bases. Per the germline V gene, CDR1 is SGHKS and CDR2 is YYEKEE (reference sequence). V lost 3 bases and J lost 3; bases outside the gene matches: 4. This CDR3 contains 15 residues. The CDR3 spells CASSSGLAGLYEQYF. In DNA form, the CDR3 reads TGTGCCAGCAGCTCGGGACTAGCGGGCCTCTACGAGCAGTACTTC.

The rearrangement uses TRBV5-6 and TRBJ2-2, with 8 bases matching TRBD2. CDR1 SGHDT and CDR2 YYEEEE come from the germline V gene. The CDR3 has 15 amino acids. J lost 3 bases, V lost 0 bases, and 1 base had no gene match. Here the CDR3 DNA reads TGTGCCAGCAGCTTGGTCGGGAGGGACACCGGGGAGCTGTTTTTT. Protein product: CASSLVGRDTGELFF.

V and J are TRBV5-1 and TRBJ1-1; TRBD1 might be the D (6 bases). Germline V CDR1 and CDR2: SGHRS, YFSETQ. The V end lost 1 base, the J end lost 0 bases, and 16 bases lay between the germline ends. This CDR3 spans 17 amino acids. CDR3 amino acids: CASSLPYSGQLNTEAFF. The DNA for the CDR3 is TGCGCCAGCAGCTTGCCCTACTCTGGACAGCTGAACACTGAAGCTTTCTTT.

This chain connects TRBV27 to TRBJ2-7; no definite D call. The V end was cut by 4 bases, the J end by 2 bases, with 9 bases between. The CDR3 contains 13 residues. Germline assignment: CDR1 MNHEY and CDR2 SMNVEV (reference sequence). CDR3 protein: CASSSESPYEQYF. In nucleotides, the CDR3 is TGTGCCAGCAGTTCCGAATCCCCCTACGAGCAGTACTTC.

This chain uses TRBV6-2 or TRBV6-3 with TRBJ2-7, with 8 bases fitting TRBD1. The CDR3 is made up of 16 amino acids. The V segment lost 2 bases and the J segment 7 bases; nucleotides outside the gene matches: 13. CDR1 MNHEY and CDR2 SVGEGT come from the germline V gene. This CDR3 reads CASSYPPGQVTGEQYF. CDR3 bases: TGTGCCAGCAGTTACCCGCCGGGACAGGTAACGGGAGAGCAGTACTTC.

The CDR3 loop is CASSFGQGGIQPQHF. The CDR3 nucleotides read TGTGCCAGCAGTTTTGGCCAGGGAGGGATTCAGCCCCAGCATTTT. The rearrangement joins TRBV28 to TRBJ1-5, with a possible D match to TRBD1 (5 bases). Deletions cut 3 bases from V and 6 bases from J, with 15 bases between. The CDR3 runs 15 residues. CDR1 MDHEN and CDR2 SYDVKM come from the germline V gene.

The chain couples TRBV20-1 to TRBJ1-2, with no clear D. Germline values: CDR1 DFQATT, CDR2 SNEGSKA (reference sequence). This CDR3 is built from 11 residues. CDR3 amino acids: CRSSGNYGYTF. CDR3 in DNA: TGCAGGTCAAGTGGAAATTATGGCTACACCTTC.

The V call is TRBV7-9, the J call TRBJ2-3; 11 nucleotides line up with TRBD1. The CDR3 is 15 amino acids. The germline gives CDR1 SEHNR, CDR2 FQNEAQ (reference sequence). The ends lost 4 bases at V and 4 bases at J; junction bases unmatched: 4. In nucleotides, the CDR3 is TGTGCCAGCAGCTCGGGACAGGGGGTTTCAGATACGCAGTATTTT. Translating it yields CASSSGQGVSDTQYF.

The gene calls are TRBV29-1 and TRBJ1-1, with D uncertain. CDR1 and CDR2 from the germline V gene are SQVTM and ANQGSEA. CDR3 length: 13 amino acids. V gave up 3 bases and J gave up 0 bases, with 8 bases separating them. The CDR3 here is CSVDGQLNTEAFF. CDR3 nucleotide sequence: TGCAGCGTTGATGGGCAGCTGAACACTGAAGCTTTCTTT.

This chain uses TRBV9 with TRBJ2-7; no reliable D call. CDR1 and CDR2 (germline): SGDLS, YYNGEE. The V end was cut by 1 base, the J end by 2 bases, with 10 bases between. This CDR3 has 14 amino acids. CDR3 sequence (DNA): TGTGCCAGCAGCGTATCCCTAGGGCCCTACGAGCAGTACTTC. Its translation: CASSVSLGPYEQYF.

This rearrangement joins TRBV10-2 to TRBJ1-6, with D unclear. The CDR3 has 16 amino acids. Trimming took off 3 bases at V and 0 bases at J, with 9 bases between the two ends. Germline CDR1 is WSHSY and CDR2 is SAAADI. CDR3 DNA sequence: TGCGCCAGCAGTGATAGACCGAGCTCCTATAATTCACCCCTCCACTTT. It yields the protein CASSDRPSSYNSPLHF.

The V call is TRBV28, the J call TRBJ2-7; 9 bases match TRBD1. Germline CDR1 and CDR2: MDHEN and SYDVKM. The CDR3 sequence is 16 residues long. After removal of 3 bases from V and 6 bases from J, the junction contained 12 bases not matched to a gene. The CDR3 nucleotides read TGTGCCAGCAGTTTCTATCAACAGGGGGCTCGAGCCGAGCAGTACTTC. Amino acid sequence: CASSFYQQGARAEQYF. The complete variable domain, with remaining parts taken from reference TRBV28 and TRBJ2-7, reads DVKVTQSSRYLVKRTGEKVFLECVQDMDHENMFWYRQDPGLGLRLIYFSYDVKMKEKGDIPEGYSVSREKKERFSLILESASTNQTSMYLCASSFYQQGARAEQYFGPGTRLTVT.

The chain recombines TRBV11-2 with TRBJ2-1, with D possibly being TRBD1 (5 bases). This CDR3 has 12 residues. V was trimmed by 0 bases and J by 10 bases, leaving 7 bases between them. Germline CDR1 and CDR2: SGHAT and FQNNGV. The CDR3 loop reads CASSLDRGEQFF. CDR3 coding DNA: TGTGCCAGCAGCTTAGATAGGGGCGAGCAGTTCTTC.

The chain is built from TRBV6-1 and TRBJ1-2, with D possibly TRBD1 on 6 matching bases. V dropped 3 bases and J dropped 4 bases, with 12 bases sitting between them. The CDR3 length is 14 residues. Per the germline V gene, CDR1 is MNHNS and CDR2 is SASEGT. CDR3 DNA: TGTGCCAGCAGTGAGGGTCAGGGGACCTATGGCTACACCTTC. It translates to CASSEGQGTYGYTF.

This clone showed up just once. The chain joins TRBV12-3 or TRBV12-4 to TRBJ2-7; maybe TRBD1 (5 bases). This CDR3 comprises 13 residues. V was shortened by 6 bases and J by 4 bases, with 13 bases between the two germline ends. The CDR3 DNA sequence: TGTGCCAGCAGCTTTCAAGGGGAATACGAGCAGTACTTC. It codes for CASSFQGEYEQYF.

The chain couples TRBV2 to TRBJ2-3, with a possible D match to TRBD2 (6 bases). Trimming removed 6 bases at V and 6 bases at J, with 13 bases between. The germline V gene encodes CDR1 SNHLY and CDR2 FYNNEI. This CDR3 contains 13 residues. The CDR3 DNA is TGTGCCAGCAGCCGGGAGAGGACCGATACGCAGTATTTT. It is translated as CASSRERTDTQYF.

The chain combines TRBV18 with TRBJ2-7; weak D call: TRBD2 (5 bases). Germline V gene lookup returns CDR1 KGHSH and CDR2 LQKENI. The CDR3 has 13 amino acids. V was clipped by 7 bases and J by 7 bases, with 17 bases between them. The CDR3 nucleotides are TGTGCCAGCTACCGGGATCAAAGCCTGGAGCAGTACTTC. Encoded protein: CASYRDQSLEQYF.

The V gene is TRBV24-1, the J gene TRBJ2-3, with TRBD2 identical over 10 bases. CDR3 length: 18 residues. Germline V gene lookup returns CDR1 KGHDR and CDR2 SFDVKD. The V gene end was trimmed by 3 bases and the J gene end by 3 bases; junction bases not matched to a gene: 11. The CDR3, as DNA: TGTGCCACCAGTGATACAAATGTAGCGGGAGGCGTTACAGATACGCAGTATTTT. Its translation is CATSDTNVAGGVTDTQYF.

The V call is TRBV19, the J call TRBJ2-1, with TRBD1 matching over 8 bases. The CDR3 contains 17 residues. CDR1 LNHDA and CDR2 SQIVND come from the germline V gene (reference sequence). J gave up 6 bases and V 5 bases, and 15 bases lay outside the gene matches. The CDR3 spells CASSPTGTGRNGNEQFF. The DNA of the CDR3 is TGTGCCAGTAGTCCCACCGGGACAGGCAGAAACGGCAATGAGCAGTTCTTC.

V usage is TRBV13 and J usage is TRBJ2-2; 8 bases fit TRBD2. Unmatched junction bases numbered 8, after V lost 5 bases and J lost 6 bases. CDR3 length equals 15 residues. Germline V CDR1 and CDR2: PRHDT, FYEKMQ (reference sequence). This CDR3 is CASSLRSGSPGELFF. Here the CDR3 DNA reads TGTGCCAGCAGCCTGAGGAGCGGGAGCCCCGGGGAGCTGTTTTTT. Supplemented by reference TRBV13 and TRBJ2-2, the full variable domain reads AAGVIQSPRHLIKEKRETATLKCYPIPRHDTVYWYQQGPGQDPQFLISFYEKMQSDKGSIPDRFSAQQFSDYHSELNMSSLELGDSALYFCASSLRSGSPGELFFGEGSRLTVL.

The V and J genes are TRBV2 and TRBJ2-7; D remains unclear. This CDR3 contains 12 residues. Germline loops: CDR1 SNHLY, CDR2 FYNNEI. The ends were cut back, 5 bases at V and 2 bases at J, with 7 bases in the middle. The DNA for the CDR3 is TGTGCCAGCAGTCCTGCCGCCTACGAGCAGTACTTC. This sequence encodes CASSPAAYEQYF.

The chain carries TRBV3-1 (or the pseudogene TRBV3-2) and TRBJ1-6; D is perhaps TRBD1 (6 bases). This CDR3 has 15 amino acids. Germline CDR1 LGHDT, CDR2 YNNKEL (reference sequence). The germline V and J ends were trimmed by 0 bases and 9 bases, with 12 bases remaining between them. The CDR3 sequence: CASSQDGTNLSPLHF. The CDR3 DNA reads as TGTGCCAGCAGCCAAGACGGGACAAACCTTTCACCCCTCCACTTT.

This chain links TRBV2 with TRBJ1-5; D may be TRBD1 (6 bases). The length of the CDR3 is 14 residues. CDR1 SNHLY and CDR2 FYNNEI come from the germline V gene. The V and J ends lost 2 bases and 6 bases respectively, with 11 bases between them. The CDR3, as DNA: TGTGCCAGCAGTGAACAGGGGCCGGGTCAGCCCCAGCATTTT. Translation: CASSEQGPGQPQHF.

The CDR3 region has the DNA TGTGCCAGCAGTTCGCGACAGGGGAGTCAGCCCCAGCATTTT. It encodes CASSSRQGSQPQHF. The chain links TRBV27 to TRBJ1-5; TRBD1 matches 8 bases. Germline loops: CDR1 MNHEY, CDR2 SMNVEV (reference sequence). This CDR3 spans 14 amino acids. V lost 4 bases to trimming and J lost 6 bases; unmatched junction nucleotides: 5.

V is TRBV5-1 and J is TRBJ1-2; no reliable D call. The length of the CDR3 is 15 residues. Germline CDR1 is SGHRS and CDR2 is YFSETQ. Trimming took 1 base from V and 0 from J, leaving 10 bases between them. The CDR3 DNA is TGCGCCAGCAGCTTGCACAGCTCTACTAACTATGGCTACACCTTC. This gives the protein CASSLHSSTNYGYTF.